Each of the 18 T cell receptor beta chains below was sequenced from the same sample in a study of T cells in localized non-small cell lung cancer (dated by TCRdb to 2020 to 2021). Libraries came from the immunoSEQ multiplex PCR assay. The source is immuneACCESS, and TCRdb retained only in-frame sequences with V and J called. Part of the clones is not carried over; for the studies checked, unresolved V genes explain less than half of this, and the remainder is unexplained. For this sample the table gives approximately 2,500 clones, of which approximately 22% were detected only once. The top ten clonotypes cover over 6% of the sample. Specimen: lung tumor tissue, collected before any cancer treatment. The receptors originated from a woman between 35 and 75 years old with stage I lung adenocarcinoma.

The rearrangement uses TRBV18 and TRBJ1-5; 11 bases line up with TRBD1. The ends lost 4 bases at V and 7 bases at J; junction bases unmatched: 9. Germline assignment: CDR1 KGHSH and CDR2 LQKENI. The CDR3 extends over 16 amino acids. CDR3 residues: CASSQGTGGGWQPQHF. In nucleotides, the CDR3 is TGTGCCAGCTCACAGGGGACAGGGGGTGGCTGGCAGCCCCAGCATTTT.

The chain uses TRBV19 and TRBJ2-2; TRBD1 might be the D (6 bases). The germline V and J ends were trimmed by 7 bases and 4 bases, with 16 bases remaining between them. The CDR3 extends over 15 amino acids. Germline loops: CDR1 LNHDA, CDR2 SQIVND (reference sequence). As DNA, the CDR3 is TGTGCCAGTACTCCCCCAGGGGCCGCCACCGGGGAGCTGTTTTTT. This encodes CASTPPGAATGELFF.

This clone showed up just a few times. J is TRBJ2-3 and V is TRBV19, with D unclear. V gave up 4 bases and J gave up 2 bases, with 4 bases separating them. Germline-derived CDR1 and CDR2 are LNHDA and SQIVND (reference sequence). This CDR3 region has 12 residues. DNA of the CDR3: TGTGCCAGTAGTAGGTACACAGATACGCAGTATTTT. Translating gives CASSRYTDTQYF.

CDR3 DNA sequence: TGTGCCAGCTCACCACCCATAGGAACCAATCAGCCCCAGCATTTT. This gives the protein CASSPPIGTNQPQHF. The chain joins TRBV18 to TRBJ1-5; no firm D call. In germline, CDR1 is KGHSH, CDR2 LQKENI. This CDR3 contains 15 residues. The V and J ends lost 0 bases and 3 bases respectively, with 9 bases between them.

In nucleotides, the CDR3 is TGTGCCAGTGGGACTAGCGGGAGGGCCAAAAGGGAGACCCAGTACTTC. Translated: CASGTSGRAKRETQYF. This sequence joins TRBV19 and TRBJ2-5; 16 bases fit TRBD2. CDR3 length equals 16 residues. Looked up from germline, CDR1 is LNHDA and CDR2 is SQIVND (reference sequence). V was clipped by 8 bases and J by 5 bases; unmatched bases: 8.

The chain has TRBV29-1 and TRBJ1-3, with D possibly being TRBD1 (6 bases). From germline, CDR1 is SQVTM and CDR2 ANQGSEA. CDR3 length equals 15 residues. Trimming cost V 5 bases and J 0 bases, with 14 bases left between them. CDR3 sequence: CSVSYGQSSGNTIYF. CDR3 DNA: TGCAGCGTTTCTTACGGACAGTCCTCTGGAAACACCATATATTTT. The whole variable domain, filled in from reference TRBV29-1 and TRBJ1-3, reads SAVISQKPSRDICQRGTSLTIQCQVDSQVTMMFWYRQQPGQSLTLIATANQGSEATYESGFVIDKFPISRPNLTFSTLTVSNMSPEDSSIYLCSVSYGQSSGNTIYFGEGSWLTVV.

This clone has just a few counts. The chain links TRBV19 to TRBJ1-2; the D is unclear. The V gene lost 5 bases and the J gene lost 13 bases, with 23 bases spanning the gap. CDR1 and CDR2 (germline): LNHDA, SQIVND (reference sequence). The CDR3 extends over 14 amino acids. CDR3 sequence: CASSEGRERLVPTF. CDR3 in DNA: TGTGCCAGTAGTGAAGGGCGCGAGCGGCTGGTTCCCACCTTC.

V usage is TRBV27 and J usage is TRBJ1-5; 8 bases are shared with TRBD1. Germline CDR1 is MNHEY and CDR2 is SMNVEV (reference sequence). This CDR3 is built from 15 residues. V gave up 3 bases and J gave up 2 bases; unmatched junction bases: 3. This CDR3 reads CASSFQGAGNQPQHF. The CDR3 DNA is TGTGCCAGCAGTTTTCAGGGGGCTGGCAATCAGCCCCAGCATTTT.

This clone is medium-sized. The CDR3 coding sequence is TGTGCCAGCACCCTCCCCCGGAACACCGGGGAGCTGTTTTTT. Its protein product is CASTLPRNTGELFF. This rearrangement joins TRBV12-5 to TRBJ2-2; D unclear. The germline CDR1 and CDR2 sequences are LGHNT and FRNRAP. The CDR3 consists of 14 residues.

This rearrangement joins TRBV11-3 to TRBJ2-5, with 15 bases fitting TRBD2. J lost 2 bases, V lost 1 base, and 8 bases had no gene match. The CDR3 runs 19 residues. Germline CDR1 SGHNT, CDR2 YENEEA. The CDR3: CASSLGGTSGRRSQETQYF. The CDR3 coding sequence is TGTGCCAGCAGCTTAGGGGGGACTAGCGGGAGGAGATCTCAAGAGACCCAGTACTTC.

The CDR3 loop is CASSQGSGNTIYF. The CDR3 DNA is TGTGCCAGCAGTCAGGGTTCTGGAAACACCATATATTTT. V is TRBV9 and J is TRBJ1-3; tentatively, D is TRBD1 (5 bases). V lost 5 bases to trimming and J lost 1 base, with 7 bases between them. This CDR3 has 13 residues. Germline V gene data show CDR1 as SGDLS and CDR2 as YYNGEE.

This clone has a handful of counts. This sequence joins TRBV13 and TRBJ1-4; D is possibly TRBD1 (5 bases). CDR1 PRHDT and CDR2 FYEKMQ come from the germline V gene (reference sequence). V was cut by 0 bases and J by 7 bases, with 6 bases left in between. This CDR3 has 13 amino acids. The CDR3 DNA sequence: TGTGCCAGCAGCTTAGGGGGGGGTGAAAAACTGTTTTTT. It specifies CASSLGGGEKLFF.

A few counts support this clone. The CDR3 sequence is CASSFPRDNQETQYF. Written as DNA, the CDR3 is TGTGCCAGCAGTTTCCCCCGGGACAACCAAGAGACCCAGTACTTC. The chain links TRBV6-7 to TRBJ2-5; maybe TRBD1 (6 bases). TRBV6-7 is sorted into the ORF group, with uncertain function. Trimming took off 4 bases at V and 0 bases at J, with 12 bases between the two ends. This CDR3 contains 15 residues.

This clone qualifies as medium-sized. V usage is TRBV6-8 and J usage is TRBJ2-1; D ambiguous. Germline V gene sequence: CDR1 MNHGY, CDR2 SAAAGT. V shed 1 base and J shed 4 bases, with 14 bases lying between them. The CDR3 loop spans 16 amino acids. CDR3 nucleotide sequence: TGTGCCAGCAGTTACTTCGATAGGCCTGGGTACAATGAGCAGTTCTTC. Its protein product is CASSYFDRPGYNEQFF.

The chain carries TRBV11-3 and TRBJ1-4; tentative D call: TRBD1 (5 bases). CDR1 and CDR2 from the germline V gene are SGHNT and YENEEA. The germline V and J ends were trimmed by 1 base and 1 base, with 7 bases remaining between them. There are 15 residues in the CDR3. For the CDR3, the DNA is TGTGCCAGCAGCTTAGGGGGGGGAACTAATGAAAAACTGTTTTTT. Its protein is CASSLGGGTNEKLFF. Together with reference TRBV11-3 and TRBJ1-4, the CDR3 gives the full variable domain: EAGVVQSPRYKIIEKKQPVAFWCNPISGHNTLYWYLQNLGQGPELLIRYENEEAVDDSQLPKDRFSAERLKGVDSTLKIQPAELGDSAVYLCASSLGGGTNEKLFFGSGTQLSVL.

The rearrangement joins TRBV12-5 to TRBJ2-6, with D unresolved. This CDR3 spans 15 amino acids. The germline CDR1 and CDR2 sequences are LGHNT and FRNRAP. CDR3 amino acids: CASNQLSSGANVLTF. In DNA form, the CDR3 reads TGTGCCAGCAATCAACTATCCTCTGGGGCCAACGTCCTGACTTTC.

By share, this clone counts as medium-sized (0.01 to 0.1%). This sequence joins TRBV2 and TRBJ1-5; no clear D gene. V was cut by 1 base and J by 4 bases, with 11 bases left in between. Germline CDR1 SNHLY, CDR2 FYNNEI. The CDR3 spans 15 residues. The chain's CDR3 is CASSEGASLNQPQHF. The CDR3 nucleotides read TGTGCCAGCAGTGAAGGCGCCAGCCTTAATCAGCCCCAGCATTTT.

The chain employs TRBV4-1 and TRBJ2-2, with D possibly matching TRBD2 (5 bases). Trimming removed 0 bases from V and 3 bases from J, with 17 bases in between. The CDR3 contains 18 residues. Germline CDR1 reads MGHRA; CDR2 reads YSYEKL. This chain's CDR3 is CASSQDLGAAGDTGELFF. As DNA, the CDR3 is TGCGCCAGCAGCCAAGATTTGGGAGCCGCCGGGGACACCGGGGAGCTGTTTTTT.